This TCR beta chain was sequenced for a study of shared clonotypes between healthy human individuals. General study points: Sharing across four donors was seen in 4% to 6.5% of naive CD4 clonotypes.

Terminally differentiated effector memory CD45RA+ cells were left out of the naive CD8 fraction, which was CD45RO-negative and positively selected for CCR7. With respect to this clone: What it recognizes is unknown.

Several immunoSEQ plates received, in even portions, the genomic DNA of each subset. Here immunoSEQ multiplex PCR was the method, and the copy in TCRdb shows in-frame clones only, minus some. In the table there are about 2,200,000 clones, approximately 94% of which are singletons. The CDR3 length is 13 residues. Germline CDR1 and CDR2: MNHNS and SASEGT. V was shortened by 8 bases and J by 7 bases, with 15 bases between the two germline ends. This TCR was sampled from a man in his late teens or twenties in good health. Some clones in this sample may be carry-over from other donors' samples. This chain links TRBV6-1 with TRBJ1-5; D is unresolved. Material: naive CD8+ T cells from PBMCs. The CDR3 DNA follows: TGTGCCAGCTTCGCTCGGGCGGGACAGCCCCAGCATTTT. Residues: CASFARAGQPQHF.